These 23 T cell receptor beta chains were sequenced from one sample in a study of T cell responses to AZD1222 COVID-19 vaccine (dated by TCRdb to the early 2020s). The time point label, read with the paper, signifies: baseline before first vaccination. Library creation used the immunoSEQ multiplex PCR assay. TCRdb retrieved this table from immuneACCESS and kept in-frame rearrangements only. Not all clones are present; in checked studies, unresolved V genes account for under half, and no reason is known for the remainder. Within this sample are fewer than 120,000 clones, with 88% of them counted one time only. Of the sample, over 1.5% is held by the ten largest clones. The material was peripheral blood, obtained on day 0 of AZD1222 vaccination. All receptors derive from an adult in good health.

The gene calls are TRBV6-5 and TRBJ1-1, with 10 bases lining up with TRBD1. Germline V gene lookup returns CDR1 MNHEY and CDR2 SVGAGI. Trimming cost V 8 bases and J 0 bases; bases outside gene matches: 3. The length of the CDR3 is 14 residues. Written as DNA, the CDR3 is TGTGCCAGCTGGGACAGGGGACTGAACACTGAAGCTTTCTTT. This translates into CASWDRGLNTEAFF.

This clone was detected only once. V usage is TRBV5-8 and J usage is TRBJ1-2; no clear D. This CDR3 contains 15 residues. Germline CDR1 reads SGHTS; CDR2 reads YDEGEE. V was pared by 1 base and J by 2 bases, with 12 bases between. The CDR3 here is CASSLNPPSNYGYTF. CDR3 in DNA: TGTGCCAGCAGCTTGAATCCGCCCAGCAACTATGGCTACACCTTC.

CDR3 residues: CASSWGRNTEAFF. As DNA, the CDR3 is TGTGCCAGCAGCTGGGGACGGAACACTGAAGCTTTCTTT. The V gene is TRBV3-1 (or the pseudogene TRBV3-2), the J gene TRBJ1-1; D possibly corresponds to TRBD1 (5 bases). The CDR3 length is 13 residues. The germline V gene encodes CDR1 LGHDT and CDR2 YNNKEL (reference sequence). Trimming removed 5 bases from V and 1 base from J, with 8 bases in between.

The chain is built from TRBV5-1 and TRBJ2-5; 8 bases map to TRBD1. This CDR3 comprises 13 residues. Trimming removed 2 bases from V and 3 bases from J; junction bases left unmatched: 0. Germline V lookup: CDR1 SGHRS, CDR2 YFSETQ. CDR3 bases: TGCGCCAGCAGCTTACAGGGGGAAGAGACCCAGTACTTC. Encoded protein: CASSLQGEETQYF.

This clone was recorded once. The V and J genes are TRBV2 and TRBJ2-1; the match to TRBD1 covers 8 bases. CDR1 is SNHLY, CDR2 FYNNEI, per germline. The CDR3 covers 16 residues. The V and J ends lost 6 bases and 2 bases, in that order; junction bases with no gene match: 9. Here the CDR3 reads CASRTRQGYTYNEQFF. For the CDR3, the DNA is TGTGCCAGCAGGACGAGACAGGGGTATACCTACAATGAGCAGTTCTTC.

The chain combines TRBV5-4 with TRBJ1-2; 8 bases fit TRBD1. Germline CDR1 SGHNT, CDR2 YYREEE (reference sequence). V shed 4 bases, J shed 0 bases, and the junction held 14 bases outside the gene matches. CDR3 length: 18 amino acids. The CDR3: CASSDGADRALSNYGYTF. DNA of the CDR3: TGTGCCAGCAGCGACGGTGCGGACAGGGCTCTATCTAACTATGGCTACACCTTC.

The rearrangement joins TRBV5-1 to TRBJ2-3; 13 bases are shared with TRBD2. Germline V CDR1 and CDR2: SGHRS, YFSETQ. The V segment lost 5 bases and the J segment 6 bases; nucleotides outside the gene matches: 6. This CDR3 is 15 amino acids long. Here the CDR3 reads CASSPGTSGTDTQYF. In DNA form, the CDR3 reads TGCGCCAGCAGTCCCGGGACTAGCGGGACGGATACGCAGTATTTT.

The chain's CDR3 is CAISGGTSGRARTGELFF. The CDR3 nucleotides are TGTGCCATCAGTGGCGGGACTAGCGGGAGGGCGCGGACCGGGGAGCTGTTTTTT. This rearrangement joins TRBV10-3 to TRBJ2-2, with TRBD2 matching over 16 bases. Trimming removed 4 bases from V and 5 bases from J; junction bases left unmatched: 7. Germline CDR1 ENHRY, CDR2 SYGVKD. The CDR3 totals 18 residues.

V usage is TRBV12-5 and J usage is TRBJ1-5; D uncertain. Germline V gene sequence: CDR1 LGHNT, CDR2 FRNRAP. V was trimmed by 1 base and J by 5 bases, leaving 6 bases between them. The CDR3 contains 13 residues. As DNA, the CDR3 is TGTGCTAGTGGTTTGGGCCAGGATCAGCCCCAGCATTTT. This translates into CASGLGQDQPQHF.

The chain recombines TRBV5-1 with TRBJ1-5; D perhaps matches TRBD1 (6 bases). CDR3 length: 14 amino acids. CDR1 is SGHRS, CDR2 YFSETQ, per germline. Trimming took 4 bases from V and 6 from J, leaving 14 bases between them. CDR3 in DNA: TGCGCCAGCAGCGCCCTTGGAGGGGGTCAGCCCCAGCATTTT. It is translated as CASSALGGGQPQHF.

This chain uses TRBV2 with TRBJ1-6; weak D call: TRBD1 (5 bases). V was shortened by 6 bases and J by 13 bases, with 16 bases between the two germline ends. Germline V gene sequence: CDR1 SNHLY, CDR2 FYNNEI. The CDR3 consists of 13 residues. CDR3 nucleotide sequence: TGTGCCAGCAGGGGGGGAGAGTCTGGGCCCCTCCACTTT. This gives the protein CASRGGESGPLHF.

The chain links TRBV27 to TRBJ1-4; TRBD1 aligns across 10 bases. The germline V gene encodes CDR1 MNHEY and CDR2 SMNVEV (reference sequence). Germline trimming cut 5 bases from V and 8 bases from J; bases unmatched to any gene: 2. The CDR3 runs 13 residues. The DNA for the CDR3 is TGTGCCAGCAGTGAGGGACAGGGGGAAAAACTGTTTTTT. Translating it yields CASSEGQGEKLFF.

Note on this clone: The same CDR3 is also encoded by other DNA sequences in this sample. This rearrangement joins TRBV6-5 to TRBJ1-1, with D possibly being TRBD1 (6 bases). V gave up 5 bases and J gave up 4 bases, with 8 bases separating them. The CDR3 runs to 12 residues. Germline V lookup: CDR1 MNHEY, CDR2 SVGAGI. In DNA, the CDR3 is TGTGCCAGCAGTAAGGGGGGCACTGAAGCTTTCTTT. Translation gives CASSKGGTEAFF.

The V and J genes are TRBV10-3 and TRBJ2-7; 8 bases match TRBD2. V was pared by 8 bases and J by 3 bases, with 9 bases of the junction left unmatched. Germline V gene data show CDR1 as ENHRY and CDR2 as SYGVKD. The CDR3 consists of 14 residues. DNA of the CDR3: TGTGCCATCCGGAGCGGGAGCGCGGGCTACGAGCAGTACTTC. It specifies CAIRSGSAGYEQYF.

The chain combines TRBV10-3 with TRBJ2-7, with TRBD1 matching 9 bases. Looked up from germline, CDR1 is ENHRY and CDR2 is SYGVKD. J was trimmed by 5 bases and V by 7 bases; bases with no gene match: 9. This CDR3 is 14 amino acids long. CDR3 sequence (DNA): TGTGCCATCAATGTGGACAGGGGAGGCGACGAGCAGTACTTC. This encodes CAINVDRGGDEQYF.

The rearrangement links TRBV10-2 to TRBJ2-7; D might be TRBD1 (6 bases). V lost 6 bases, J lost 0 bases, and 18 bases lay in between. The CDR3 length is 16 residues. Germline V gives CDR1 WSHSY, CDR2 SAAADI. CDR3 residues: CASSTLAGASSYEQYF. The DNA for the CDR3 is TGCGCCAGCAGCACGCTGGCAGGGGCTAGCTCCTACGAGCAGTACTTC.

This clone was detected only once. V and J are TRBV18 and TRBJ2-1; no clear D gene. Per the germline V gene, CDR1 is KGHSH and CDR2 is LQKENI. The CDR3 is 14 residues long. V lost 3 bases, J lost 7 bases, and 13 bases lay in between. The CDR3 bases are TGTGCCAGCTCACCCCTAGATTTGGGGAATGAGCAGTTCTTC. Its translation is CASSPLDLGNEQFF.

The V and J genes are TRBV5-6 and TRBJ1-6; unclear D gene. The CDR3 covers 14 residues. V was pared by 0 bases and J by 6 bases, with 7 bases between. Germline V gene data show CDR1 as SGHDT and CDR2 as YYEEEE. The DNA for the CDR3 is TGTGCCAGCAGCTTGGGTCCGGTTAATTCACCCCTCCACTTT. Translating gives CASSLGPVNSPLHF.

This chain uses TRBV19 with TRBJ1-1; D remains unclear. V lost 7 bases and J 4 bases, leaving 10 bases between the germline ends. CDR1 and CDR2 from the germline V gene are LNHDA and SQIVND (reference sequence). The CDR3 sequence is 12 residues long. The CDR3 DNA is TGTGCCAGTAAGTCAGGAAGCACTGAAGCTTTCTTT. It specifies CASKSGSTEAFF.

The V gene is TRBV19, the J gene TRBJ1-1; D unresolved. V was shortened by 4 bases and J by 11 bases, with 17 bases between the two germline ends. Germline V gene data show CDR1 as LNHDA and CDR2 as SQIVND (reference sequence). This CDR3 spans 13 amino acids. The chain's CDR3 is CASSKTAPDHAFF. In nucleotides, the CDR3 is TGTGCCAGTAGTAAAACAGCCCCAGATCACGCTTTCTTT. The variable domain in full, with the rest retrieved from reference TRBV19 and TRBJ1-1, is DGGITQSPKYLFRKEGQNVTLSCEQNLNHDAMYWYRQDPGQGLRLIYYSQIVNDFQKGDIAEGYSVSREKKESFPLTVTSAQKNPTAFYLCASSKTAPDHAFFGQGTRLTVV.

This clone appeared a single time. This sequence joins TRBV4-2 and TRBJ1-6; tentative D call: TRBD1 (5 bases). The germline CDR1 and CDR2 sequences are LGHNA and YNFKEQ. With 0 bases removed from V and 6 bases from J, the gap between germline ends came to 15 bases. The CDR3 consists of 17 residues. DNA of the CDR3: TGTGCCAGCAGCCAAGAGCTTTATCGGGACCCTAATTCACCCCTCCACTTT. Encoded protein: CASSQELYRDPNSPLHF.

The CDR3 coding sequence is TGTGCCAGCAGCTTAGGAGGCACCTACGAGCAGTACTTC. Translating gives CASSLGGTYEQYF. This chain joins TRBV5-4 and TRBJ2-7, with TRBD2 as a possible D gene (5 bases). CDR1 is SGHNT, CDR2 YYREEE, per germline (reference sequence). The CDR3 length is 13 residues. The V gene lost 2 bases and the J gene lost 2 bases, with 8 bases spanning the gap.

This chain connects TRBV5-4 to TRBJ1-2; the D gene is possibly TRBD1 (5 bases). There are 15 residues in the CDR3. The V gene lost 4 bases and the J gene lost 8 bases, with 21 bases spanning the gap. CDR1 is SGHNT, CDR2 YYREEE, per germline (reference sequence). DNA for the CDR3: TGTGCCAGCAGCGCCCTCGGGGCAGGCCTGAGGGGCTACACCTTC. It translates to CASSALGAGLRGYTF.